Shown below are 25 T cell receptor beta chains from a single sample sequenced in a study of human CD8 memory T cell subsets. Scientists made TCR beta libraries using UMI-labeled 5' RACE. TCRdb reprocessed the 5' RACE reads and keeps a single row for each CDR3 protein, giving no DNA. The sample table sets out some 10,000 distinct CDR3 sequences. Sequencing was done on a sample of CD8+ stem-like memory T cells (TSCM and TCM) sorted from PBMCs. Sample subset: stem-like memory CD8 T cells (TSTEM), CCR7+ PD-1- TIGIT-. The source of these receptors is a human donor in good health.

The chain links TRBV2 to TRBJ2-3; TCRdb outputs TRBD1, but without DNA this stays unchecked. The CDR3 is 15 residues long. Germline CDR1 and CDR2: SNHLY and FYNNEI. The CDR3 sequence is CASSELWGPTDTQYF.

The chain recombines TRBV6-2 or TRBV6-3 with TRBJ2-5. This CDR3 region has 14 residues. From germline, CDR1 is MNHEY and CDR2 SVGEGT. The CDR3 protein is CASSYRTAQETQYF.

The rearrangement joins TRBV6-2 or TRBV6-3 to TRBJ2-7; checking the TCRdb D call of TRBD1 is not possible without DNA. Per the germline V gene, CDR1 is MNHEY and CDR2 is SVGEGT. The CDR3 covers 17 residues. The chain's CDR3 is CASSFEPGTGAPYEQYF.

J is TRBJ2-1 and V is TRBV20-1; there is no DNA to check the TCRdb D call of TRBD2. The CDR3 extends over 15 amino acids. Germline values: CDR1 DFQATT, CDR2 SNEGSKA (reference sequence). CDR3 sequence: CSALELAGVYNEQFF.

The genes are TRBV5-6 and TRBJ2-7; checking the TCRdb D call of TRBD2 is not possible without DNA. The CDR3 loop spans 15 amino acids. Germline values: CDR1 SGHDT, CDR2 YYEEEE. The CDR3 loop is CASSLGRERSYEQYF. The complete variable domain, with remaining parts taken from reference TRBV5-6 and TRBJ2-7, reads DAGVTQSPTHLIKTRGQQVTLRCSPKSGHDTVSWYQQALGQGPQFIFQYYEEEERQRGNFPDRFSGHQFPNYSSELNVNALLLGDSALYLCASSLGRERSYEQYFGPGTRLTVT.

The chain has TRBV27 and TRBJ2-1; with no DNA, the TCRdb D assignment of TRBD2 cannot be verified. The CDR3 is made up of 14 amino acids. CDR1 MNHEY and CDR2 SMNVEV come from the germline V gene (reference sequence). CDR3: CASSDRGLAHEQFF.

The CDR3 region is CASSLRVGSWHGYTF. The rearrangement joins TRBV5-1 to TRBJ1-2. The CDR3 is made up of 15 amino acids. CDR1 and CDR2 (germline): SGHRS, YFSETQ.

This clonotype is labeled large based on frequency. The chain links TRBV12-3 or TRBV12-4 to TRBJ1-1. This CDR3 contains 15 residues. The chain's CDR3 is CASSLMGKGSTEAFF.

This clonotype is identified as medium-sized from frequency. This chain joins TRBV4-2 and TRBJ2-7; without DNA, the TCRdb call of TRBD1 cannot be checked. The V gene's germline CDR1 is LGHNA and CDR2 YNFKEQ. CDR3 length: 17 residues. The CDR3 is CASSQDLAGQGDHEQYF.

This chain connects TRBV7-9 to TRBJ2-1; the D gene TCRdb calls, TRBD1, cannot be checked with no DNA. The CDR3 extends over 15 amino acids. Germline CDR1 reads SEHNR; CDR2 reads FQNEAQ (reference sequence). CDR3 protein: CASGGGLTGSDEQFF.

The V and J genes are TRBV27 and TRBJ2-2; without DNA, the TCRdb call of TRBD1 cannot be checked. CDR3 size: 16 residues. Germline CDR1 reads MNHEY; CDR2 reads SMNVEV (reference sequence). The CDR3 protein is CASSLFRGLGTGELFF.

This sequence joins TRBV15 and TRBJ1-3; the TCRdb D gene call, TRBD1, has no DNA to confirm it. Germline V gives CDR1 LNHNV, CDR2 YYDKDF (reference sequence). The CDR3 has 15 amino acids. CDR3 amino acids: CATGLGAHSGNTIYF.

The CDR3 here is CASSIEASGGSEQFF. The rearrangement uses TRBV19 and TRBJ2-1; TCRdb reports TRBD2, a call that lacks DNA to check it against. Germline CDR1 is LNHDA and CDR2 is SQIVND (reference sequence). This CDR3 is built from 15 residues.

The rearrangement links TRBV4-3 to TRBJ1-6. The CDR3 covers 16 residues. CDR1 LGHNA and CDR2 YSLEER come from the germline V gene. The CDR3: CASSQVRSSYNSPLHF.

The chain carries TRBV28 and TRBJ2-7; with no DNA, the TCRdb D assignment of TRBD1 cannot be verified. CDR1 is MDHEN and CDR2 is SYDVKM in the germline V gene. This CDR3 spans 14 amino acids. This CDR3 is CASSSGVGAYEQYF.

This chain uses TRBV12-5 with TRBJ1-2; TCRdb names TRBD1, which stays unverified in the absence of DNA. Germline-derived CDR1 and CDR2 are LGHNT and FRNRAP. This CDR3 has 15 amino acids. The CDR3 protein is CASGHGQQPHYGYTF.

CDR3 residues: CASSSRQGDSPQPQHF. The gene calls are TRBV18 and TRBJ1-5; with no DNA, the TCRdb D assignment of TRBD1 cannot be verified. In germline, CDR1 is KGHSH, CDR2 LQKENI. CDR3 length: 16 residues.

CDR3 sequence: CASSLTGQSYEQYF. The chain has TRBV5-1 and TRBJ2-7; TCRdb designates TRBD1, a call that cannot be tested without DNA. The CDR3 length is 14 residues. CDR1 is SGHRS, CDR2 YFSETQ, per germline.

By frequency, this clonotype is medium-sized. V usage is TRBV5-1 and J usage is TRBJ1-5. This CDR3 has 14 amino acids. Germline V gene lookup returns CDR1 SGHRS and CDR2 YFSETQ. The CDR3 loop reads CASSPGLSDQPQHF.

V usage is TRBV27 and J usage is TRBJ1-2; TCRdb's D gene call, TRBD1, goes unchecked for lack of DNA. Germline-derived CDR1 and CDR2 are MNHEY and SMNVEV (reference sequence). The CDR3 loop spans 14 amino acids. The CDR3 reads CASSLLGGADGYTF.

In terms of frequency, this clonotype is medium-sized. This chain links TRBV12-3 or TRBV12-4 with TRBJ1-5; TCRdb reports TRBD1, a call that lacks DNA to check it against. The CDR3 consists of 13 residues. Here the CDR3 reads CASSLRGAQPQHF.

This chain uses TRBV28 with TRBJ2-1; the TCRdb call, TRBD2, lacks DNA for checking. CDR1 and CDR2 from the germline V gene are MDHEN and SYDVKM. The CDR3 is 17 amino acids. CDR3 residues: CASSPGSGRHPYNEQFF.

The gene calls are TRBV6-2 or TRBV6-3 and TRBJ2-7; TCRdb's D call of TRBD1 is untestable without DNA. Per germline, CDR1 MNHEY and CDR2 SVGEGT. CDR3 length equals 15 residues. CDR3 protein: CASSSGDDLSYEQYF.

This sequence joins TRBV6-1 and TRBJ2-4; the D call from TCRdb, TRBD1, cannot be confirmed without DNA. This CDR3 contains 16 residues. CDR1 MNHNS and CDR2 SASEGT come from the germline V gene. CDR3 loop: CASKPGFGAEENIQYF.

The chain joins TRBV14 to TRBJ2-1; TCRdb's D gene call, TRBD2, goes unchecked for lack of DNA. CDR3 length: 15 amino acids. Per germline, CDR1 SGHDN and CDR2 FVKESK. The chain's CDR3 is CASSQSLALWDEQFF.